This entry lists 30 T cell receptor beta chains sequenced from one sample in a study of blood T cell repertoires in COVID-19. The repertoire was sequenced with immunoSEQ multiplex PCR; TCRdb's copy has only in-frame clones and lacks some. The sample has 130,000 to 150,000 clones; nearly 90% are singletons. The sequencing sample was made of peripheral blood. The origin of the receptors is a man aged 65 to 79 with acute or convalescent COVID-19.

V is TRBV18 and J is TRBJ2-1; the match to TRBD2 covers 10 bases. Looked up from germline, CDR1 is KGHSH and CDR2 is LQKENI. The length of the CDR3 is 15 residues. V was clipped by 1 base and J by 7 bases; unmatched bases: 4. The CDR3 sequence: CASSPLPSGSNEQFF. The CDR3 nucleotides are TGTGCCAGCTCACCACTACCTAGCGGGAGTAATGAGCAGTTCTTC.

This CDR3 is CSVGRGGGNYGYTF. CDR3 nucleotides: TGCAGCGTTGGGCGTGGGGGAGGCAACTATGGCTACACCTTC. This chain uses TRBV29-1 with TRBJ1-2; possible D gene TRBD1, 5 bases. V shed 4 bases and J shed 2 bases, with 14 bases lying between them. The CDR3 contains 14 residues. Looked up from germline, CDR1 is SQVTM and CDR2 is ANQGSEA. Full variable domain (outside the CDR3, taken from reference TRBV29-1 and TRBJ1-2): SAVISQKPSRDICQRGTSLTIQCQVDSQVTMMFWYRQQPGQSLTLIATANQGSEATYESGFVIDKFPISRPNLTFSTLTVSNMSPEDSSIYLCSVGRGGGNYGYTFGSGTRLTVV.

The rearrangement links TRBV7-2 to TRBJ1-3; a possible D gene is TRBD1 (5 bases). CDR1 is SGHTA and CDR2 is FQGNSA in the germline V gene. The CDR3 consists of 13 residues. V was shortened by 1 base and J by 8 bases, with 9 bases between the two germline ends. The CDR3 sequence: CASSLGGGDTIYF. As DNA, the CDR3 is TGTGCCAGCAGCTTAGGGGGGGGAGACACCATATATTTT.

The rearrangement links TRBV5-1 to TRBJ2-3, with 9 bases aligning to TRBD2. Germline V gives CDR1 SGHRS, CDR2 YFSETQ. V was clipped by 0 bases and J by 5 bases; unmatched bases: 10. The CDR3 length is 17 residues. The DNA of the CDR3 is TGCGCCAGCAGCTTGGCAGGCGGTAGCGGGAGAGTAGATACGCAGTATTTT. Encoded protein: CASSLAGGSGRVDTQYF.

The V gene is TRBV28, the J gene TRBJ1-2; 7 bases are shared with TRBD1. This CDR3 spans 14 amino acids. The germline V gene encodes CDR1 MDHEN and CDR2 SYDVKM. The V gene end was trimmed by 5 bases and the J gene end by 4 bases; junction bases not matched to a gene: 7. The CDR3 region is CASSPWDRFYGYTF. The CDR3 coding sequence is TGTGCCAGCAGTCCCTGGGACAGATTCTATGGCTACACCTTC.

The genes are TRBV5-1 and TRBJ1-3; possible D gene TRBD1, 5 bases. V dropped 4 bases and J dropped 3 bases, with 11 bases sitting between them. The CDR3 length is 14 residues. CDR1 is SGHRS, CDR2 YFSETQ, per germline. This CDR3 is CASSGGSFGNTIYF. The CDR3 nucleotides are TGCGCCAGCAGCGGGGGGTCCTTTGGAAACACCATATATTTT.

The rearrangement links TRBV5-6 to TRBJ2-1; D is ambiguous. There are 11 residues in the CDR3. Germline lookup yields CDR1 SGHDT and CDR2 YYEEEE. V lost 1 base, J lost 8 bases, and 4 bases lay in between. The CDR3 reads CASSLLYEQFF. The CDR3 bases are TGTGCCAGCAGCTTGTTATATGAGCAGTTCTTC.

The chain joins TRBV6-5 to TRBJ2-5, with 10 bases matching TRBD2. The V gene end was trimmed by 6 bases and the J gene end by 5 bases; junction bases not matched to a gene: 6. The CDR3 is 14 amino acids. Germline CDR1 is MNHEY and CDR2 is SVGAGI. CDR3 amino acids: CASRLAGGGETQYF. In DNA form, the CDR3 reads TGTGCCAGCAGATTAGCGGGAGGAGGGGAGACCCAGTACTTC.

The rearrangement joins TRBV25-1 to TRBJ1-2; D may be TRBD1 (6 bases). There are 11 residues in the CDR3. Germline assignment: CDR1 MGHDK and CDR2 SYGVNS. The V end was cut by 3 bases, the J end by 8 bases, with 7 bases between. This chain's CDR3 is CASSDRGGYTF. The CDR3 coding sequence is TGTGCCAGCAGTGATAGGGGGGGCTACACCTTC.

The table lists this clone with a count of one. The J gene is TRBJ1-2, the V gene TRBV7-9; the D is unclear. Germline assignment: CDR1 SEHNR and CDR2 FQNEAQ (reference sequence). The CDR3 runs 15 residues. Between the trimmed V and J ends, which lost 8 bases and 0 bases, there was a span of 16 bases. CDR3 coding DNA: TGTGCCAGCGCCCCCGCGGTTACAACTAACTATGGCTACACCTTC. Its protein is CASAPAVTTNYGYTF.

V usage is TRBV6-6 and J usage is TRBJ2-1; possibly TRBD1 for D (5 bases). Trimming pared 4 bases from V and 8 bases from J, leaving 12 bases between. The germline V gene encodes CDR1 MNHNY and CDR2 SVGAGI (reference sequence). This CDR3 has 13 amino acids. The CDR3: CASSSAGPHEQFF. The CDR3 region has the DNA TGTGCCAGCAGTTCCGCAGGGCCCCATGAGCAGTTCTTC.

CDR3 sequence: CASKEDRVDEKLFF. CDR3 DNA: TGTGCCAGCAAAGAGGACAGGGTGGATGAAAAACTGTTTTTT. The chain uses TRBV6-5 and TRBJ1-4; 8 bases fit TRBD1. Germline V gene data show CDR1 as MNHEY and CDR2 as SVGAGI. The J segment lost 6 bases and the V segment lost 7 bases, leaving 7 bases of the junction unmatched. There are 14 residues in the CDR3.

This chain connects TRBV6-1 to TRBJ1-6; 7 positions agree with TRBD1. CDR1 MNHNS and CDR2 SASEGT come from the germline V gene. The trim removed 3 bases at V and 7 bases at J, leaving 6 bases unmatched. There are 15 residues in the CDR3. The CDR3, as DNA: TGTGCCAGCAGTGACCCCGGGACAGTAAATTCACCCCTCCACTTT. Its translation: CASSDPGTVNSPLHF.

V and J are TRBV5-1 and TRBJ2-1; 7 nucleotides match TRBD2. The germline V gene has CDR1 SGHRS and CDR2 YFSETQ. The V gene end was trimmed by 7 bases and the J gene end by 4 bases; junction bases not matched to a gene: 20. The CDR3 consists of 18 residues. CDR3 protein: CASSAQGRGRESYNEQFF. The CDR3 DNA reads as TGCGCCAGCTCCGCGCAGGGTAGAGGGAGGGAATCGTACAATGAGCAGTTCTTC. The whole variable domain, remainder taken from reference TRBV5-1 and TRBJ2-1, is KAGVTQTPRYLIKTRGQQVTLSCSPISGHRSVSWYQQTPGQGLQFLFEYFSETQRNKGNFPGRFSGRQFSNSRSEMNVSTLELGDSALYLCASSAQGRGRESYNEQFFGPGTRLTVL.

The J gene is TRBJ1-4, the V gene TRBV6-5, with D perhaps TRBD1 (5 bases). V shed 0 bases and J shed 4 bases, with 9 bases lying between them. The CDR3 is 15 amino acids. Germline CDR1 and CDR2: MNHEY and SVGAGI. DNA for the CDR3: TGTGCCAGCAGTTACTCGAAAGGGGTTAATGAAAAACTGTTTTTT. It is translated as CASSYSKGVNEKLFF.

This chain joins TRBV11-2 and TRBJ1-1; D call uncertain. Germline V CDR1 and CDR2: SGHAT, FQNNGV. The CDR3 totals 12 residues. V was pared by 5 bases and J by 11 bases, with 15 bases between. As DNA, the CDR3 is TGTGCCAGCAGCCCAGACCCCTCGGGGGCTTTCTTT. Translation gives CASSPDPSGAFF.

CDR3 bases: TGTGCCAGCAGCCCAGGGTGGCGGGGGGGAAACAATGAGCAGTTCTTC. It encodes CASSPGWRGGNNEQFF. The V and J genes are TRBV7-8 and TRBJ2-1; 9 positions agree with TRBD2. Germline V gene sequence: CDR1 SGHVS, CDR2 FQNEAQ. The junction had 10 bases not matched to a gene; V was cut back by 5 bases and J by 5 bases. This CDR3 comprises 16 residues.

The CDR3: CSGFPSQLSTEAFF. The CDR3 coding sequence is TGCAGCGGCTTTCCATCTCAACTAAGCACTGAAGCTTTCTTT. The chain couples TRBV29-1 to TRBJ1-1; D is uncertain. CDR3 size: 14 residues. From germline, CDR1 is SQVTM and CDR2 ANQGSEA. The ends were cut back, 7 bases at V and 4 bases at J, with 19 bases in the middle.

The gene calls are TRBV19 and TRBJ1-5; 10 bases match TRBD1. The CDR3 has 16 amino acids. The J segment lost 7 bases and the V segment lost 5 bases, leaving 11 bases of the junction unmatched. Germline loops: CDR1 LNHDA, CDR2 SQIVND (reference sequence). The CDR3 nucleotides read TGTGCCAGTAGTTCCCCGGGACAGGGGTCGGACCAGCCCCAGCATTTT. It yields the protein CASSSPGQGSDQPQHF.

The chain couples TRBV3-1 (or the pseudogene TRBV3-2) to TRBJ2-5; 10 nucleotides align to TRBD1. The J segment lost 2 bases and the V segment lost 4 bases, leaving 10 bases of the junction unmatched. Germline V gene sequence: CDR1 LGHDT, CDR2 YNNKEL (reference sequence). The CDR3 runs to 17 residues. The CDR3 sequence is CASSPPGTGVGQETQYF. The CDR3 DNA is TGTGCCAGCAGCCCCCCTGGGACAGGGGTAGGACAAGAGACCCAGTACTTC.

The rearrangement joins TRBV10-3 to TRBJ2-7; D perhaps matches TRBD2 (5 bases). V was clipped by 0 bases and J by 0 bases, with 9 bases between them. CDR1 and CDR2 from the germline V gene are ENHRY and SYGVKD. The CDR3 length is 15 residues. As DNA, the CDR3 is TGTGCCATCAGTGAGTCGTTTGGGAGCTCCTACGAGCAGTACTTC. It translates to CAISESFGSSYEQYF.

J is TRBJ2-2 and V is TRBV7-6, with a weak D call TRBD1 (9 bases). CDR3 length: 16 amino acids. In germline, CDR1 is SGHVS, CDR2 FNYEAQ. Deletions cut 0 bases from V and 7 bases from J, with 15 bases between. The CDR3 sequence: CASSLAAGGQGGELFF. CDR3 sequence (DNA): TGTGCCAGCAGCTTAGCGGCGGGGGGACAGGGCGGGGAGCTGTTTTTT.

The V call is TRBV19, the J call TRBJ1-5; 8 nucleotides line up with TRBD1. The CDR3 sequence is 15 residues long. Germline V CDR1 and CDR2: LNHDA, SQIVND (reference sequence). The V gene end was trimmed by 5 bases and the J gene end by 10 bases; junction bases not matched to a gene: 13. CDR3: CASSLRRDRQGPQHF. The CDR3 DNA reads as TGTGCCAGTAGTCTCCGCCGGGACAGGCAAGGACCCCAGCATTTT.

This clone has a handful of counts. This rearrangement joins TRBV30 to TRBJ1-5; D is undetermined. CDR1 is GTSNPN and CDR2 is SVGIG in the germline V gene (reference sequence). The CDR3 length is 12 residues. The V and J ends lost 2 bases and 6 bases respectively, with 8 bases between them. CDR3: CAWSSIGQPQHF. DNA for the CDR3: TGTGCCTGGAGTTCCATCGGTCAGCCCCAGCATTTT. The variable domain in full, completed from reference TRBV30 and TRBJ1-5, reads SQTIHQWPATLVQPVGSPLSLECTVEGTSNPNLYWYRQAAGRGLQLLFYSVGIGQISSEVPQNLSASRPQDRQFILSSKKLLLSDSGFYLCAWSSIGQPQHFGDGTRLSIL.

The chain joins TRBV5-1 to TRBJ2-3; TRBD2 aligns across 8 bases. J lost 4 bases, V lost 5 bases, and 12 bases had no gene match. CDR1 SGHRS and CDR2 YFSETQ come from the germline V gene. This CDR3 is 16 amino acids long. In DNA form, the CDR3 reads TGCGCCAGCAGAGTAACCGGGGGGGCCGAGTCAGATACGCAGTATTTT. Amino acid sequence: CASRVTGGAESDTQYF.

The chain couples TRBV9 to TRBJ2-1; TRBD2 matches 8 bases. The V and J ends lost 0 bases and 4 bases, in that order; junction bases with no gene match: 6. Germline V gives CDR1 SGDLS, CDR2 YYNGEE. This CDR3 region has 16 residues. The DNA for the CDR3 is TGTGCCAGCAGCGTAGCGCCGGGGGGGCTTTACAATGAGCAGTTCTTC. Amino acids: CASSVAPGGLYNEQFF.

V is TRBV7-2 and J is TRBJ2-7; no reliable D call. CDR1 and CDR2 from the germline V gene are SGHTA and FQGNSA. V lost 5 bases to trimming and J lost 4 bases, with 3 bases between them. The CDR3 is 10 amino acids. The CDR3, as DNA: TGTGCCAGCAGCCAATACGAGCAGTACTTC. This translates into CASSQYEQYF.

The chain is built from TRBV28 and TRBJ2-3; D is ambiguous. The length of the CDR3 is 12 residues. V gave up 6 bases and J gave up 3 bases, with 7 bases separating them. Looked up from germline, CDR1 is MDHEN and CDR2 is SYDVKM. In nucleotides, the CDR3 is TGTGCCAGCAGCCGGAGTACAGATACGCAGTATTTT. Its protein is CASSRSTDTQYF.

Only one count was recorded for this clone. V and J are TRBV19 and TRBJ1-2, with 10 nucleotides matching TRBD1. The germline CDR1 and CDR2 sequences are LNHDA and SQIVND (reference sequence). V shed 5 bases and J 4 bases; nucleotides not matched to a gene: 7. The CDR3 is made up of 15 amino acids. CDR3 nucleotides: TGTGCCAGTAGTTTCGGGGGACAGGGGTTCTATGGCTACACCTTC. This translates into CASSFGGQGFYGYTF. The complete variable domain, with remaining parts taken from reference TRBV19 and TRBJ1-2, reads DGGITQSPKYLFRKEGQNVTLSCEQNLNHDAMYWYRQDPGQGLRLIYYSQIVNDFQKGDIAEGYSVSREKKESFPLTVTSAQKNPTAFYLCASSFGGQGFYGYTFGSGTRLTVV.

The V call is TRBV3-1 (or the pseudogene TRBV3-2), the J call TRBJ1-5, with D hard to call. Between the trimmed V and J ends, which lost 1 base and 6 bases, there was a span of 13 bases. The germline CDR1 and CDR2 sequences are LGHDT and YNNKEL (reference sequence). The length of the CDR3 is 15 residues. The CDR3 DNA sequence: TGTGCCAGCAGCCAAGGGGGAAGGGCGGGTCAGCCCCAGCATTTT. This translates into CASSQGGRAGQPQHF.